This T cell receptor beta chain originates from a study of regulatory T cells in long-lasting Graves disease. On the study more broadly: Those Graves' patients who were newly diagnosed had been on antithyroid drugs under 3 months. General study points: New patients shared over 900 public clonotypes, and persistent patients shared more, with 2,500 to 3,000.

To make TCR beta libraries, researchers used iRepertoire HTBI primers and Arm-PCR of CDR3 regions. Using its own MiXCR run on the multiplex PCR reads, TCRdb lists one record per CDR3 protein. This table has around 250,000 distinct CDR3 sequences, roughly 18% appearing once. This clonotype came up many times. The target antigen is unknown. The germline V and J ends were trimmed by 1 base and 6 bases, with 16 bases remaining between them. Germline V gene sequence: CDR1 LGHDT, CDR2 YNNKEL (reference sequence). This CDR3 has 15 residues. Time point denoted: newly diagnosed GD, antithyroid drugs for less than 3 months. From RNA extracted from PBMCs, the TCR library was made. Patients hailed from an endocrinology department in Xi'an, China. EDTA tubes received 7.5 to 9 milliliters of drawn peripheral blood.

The chain carries TRBV3-1 and TRBJ2-7, with D possibly being TRBD2 (5 bases). This specimen consisted of peripheral blood mononuclear cells (PBMCs), obtained at new diagnosis, from a patient treated with antithyroid drugs. The source is a female donor with Graves disease. CDR3: CASSQGRLPPIEQYF. For the CDR3, the DNA is TGTGCCAGCAGCCAAGGACGACTACCCCCTATCGAGCAGTACTTC.